The 7 T cell receptor beta chains listed next were all sequenced from one sample in a study of CD8 T cells in Susac syndrome. RNA in amounts of 0.5 to 1 ug was reverse transcribed with random hexamers. In TCRdb, the immunoSEQ multiplex PCR reads were re-called with MiXCR into one record per CDR3 protein. The sample contains approximately 120,000 distinct CDR3 sequences, approximately 91% of which appear only once. The source material was CD4+ T cells from PBMCs. The receptors shown here come from a human donor in good health.

The rearrangement uses TRBV5-1 and TRBJ2-7; possibly TRBD2 for D (6 bases). This CDR3 has 14 residues. Germline-derived CDR1 and CDR2 are SGHRS and YFSETQ. V was pared by 3 bases and J by 6 bases, with 16 bases between. CDR3 DNA sequence: TGCGCCAGCAGCTCCAACAGAGTCGGGGGCGAGCAGTACTTC. Translation gives CASSSNRVGGEQYF. The full variable domain, rest sourced from reference TRBV5-1 and TRBJ2-7, is KAGVTQTPRYLIKTRGQQVTLSCSPISGHRSVSWYQQTPGQGLQFLFEYFSETQRNKGNFPGRFSGRQFSNSRSEMNVSTLELGDSALYLCASSSNRVGGEQYFGPGTRLTVT.

This chain joins TRBV2 and TRBJ1-2; D perhaps matches TRBD1 (5 bases). Trimming stripped 6 bases from V and 3 bases from J, with 14 bases between. The CDR3 is 14 amino acids. CDR1 SNHLY and CDR2 FYNNEI come from the germline V gene. The CDR3 sequence: CASRPGGDYYGYTF. The CDR3 region has the DNA TGTGCCAGCAGGCCGGGGGGGGATTACTATGGCTACACCTTC. Drawing the rest from reference TRBV2 and TRBJ1-2, the complete variable domain is EPEVTQTPSHQVTQMGQEVILRCVPISNHLYFYWYRQILGQKVEFLVSFYNNEISEKSEIFDDQFSVERPDGSNFTLKIRSTKLEDSAMYFCASRPGGDYYGYTFGSGTRLTVV.

The rearrangement uses TRBV20-1 and TRBJ2-3, with 9 bases fitting TRBD2. V lost 6 bases and J lost 2; bases outside the gene matches: 3. This CDR3 spans 13 amino acids. The germline V gene encodes CDR1 DFQATT and CDR2 SNEGSKA (reference sequence). The CDR3: CSALAGATDTQYF. For the CDR3, the DNA is TGCAGTGCCTTAGCGGGGGCCACAGATACGCAGTATTTT.

This chain joins TRBV27 and TRBJ1-2; no clear D gene. With 6 bases removed from V and 5 bases from J, the gap between germline ends came to 16 bases. Germline values: CDR1 MNHEY, CDR2 SMNVEV (reference sequence). The length of the CDR3 is 14 residues. CDR3 coding DNA: TGTGCCAGCAGGCGACGGGAAGAGTCATATGGCTACACCTTC. Protein: CASRRREESYGYTF.

The chain is built from TRBV7-2 and TRBJ1-1; D is possibly TRBD1 (6 bases). V was shortened by 3 bases and J by 1 base, with 15 bases between the two germline ends. The germline gives CDR1 SGHTA, CDR2 FQGNSA. The CDR3 consists of 16 residues. CDR3 in DNA: TGTGCCAGCAGCTTTTTAAAAAGGACAGAGAACACTGAAGCTTTCTTT. It yields the protein CASSFLKRTENTEAFF.

This chain uses TRBV25-1 with TRBJ2-2, with a weak D call TRBD1 (5 bases). The germline CDR1 and CDR2 sequences are MGHDK and SYGVNS. The CDR3 extends over 14 amino acids. Trimming took 4 bases from V and 0 from J, leaving 6 bases between them. CDR3 region: CASSATANTGELFF. The CDR3 DNA sequence: TGTGCCAGCAGTGCGACAGCGAACACCGGGGAGCTGTTTTTT.

The chain couples TRBV9 to TRBJ2-7, with a weak D call TRBD1 (5 bases). Germline CDR1 is SGDLS and CDR2 is YYNGEE. The V and J ends lost 0 bases and 7 bases respectively, with 17 bases between them. The CDR3 has 15 residues. This CDR3 reads CASSVVPGNGAEQYF. The DNA of the CDR3 is TGTGCCAGCAGCGTAGTACCAGGGAATGGTGCAGAGCAGTACTTC.